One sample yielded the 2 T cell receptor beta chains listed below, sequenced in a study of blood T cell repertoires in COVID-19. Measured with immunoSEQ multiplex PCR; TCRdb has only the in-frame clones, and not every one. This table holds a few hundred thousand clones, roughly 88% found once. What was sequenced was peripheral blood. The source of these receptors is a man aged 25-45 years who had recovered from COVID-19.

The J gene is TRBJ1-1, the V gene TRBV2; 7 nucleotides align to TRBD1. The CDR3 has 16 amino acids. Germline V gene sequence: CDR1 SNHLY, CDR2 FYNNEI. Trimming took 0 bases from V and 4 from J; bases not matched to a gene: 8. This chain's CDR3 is CASSEARTGGLTEAFF. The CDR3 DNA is TGTGCCAGCAGTGAAGCCCGGACAGGCGGCCTCACTGAAGCTTTCTTT.

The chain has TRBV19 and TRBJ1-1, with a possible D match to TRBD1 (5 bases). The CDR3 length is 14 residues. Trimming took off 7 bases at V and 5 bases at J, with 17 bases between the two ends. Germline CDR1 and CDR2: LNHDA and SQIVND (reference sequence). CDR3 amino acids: CASKDARGRTEAFF. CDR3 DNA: TGTGCCAGTAAGGACGCGCGGGGACGGACTGAAGCTTTCTTT.